Below, one TCR beta chain is given with its context. Its target is unknown. Repertoires were generated with immunoSEQ multiplex PCR, while TCRdb's copy carries only in-frame clones and drops some. Found here are 75,000 to 85,000 clones, roughly 84% of them singletons; the top ten hold over 0.2%. The source of the sample is a study of OX40 agonist ivuxolimab in advanced cancers. For the study at large: Given to patients was ivuxolimab, an agonistic anti-OX40 (CD134) antibody. Patients receiving dose escalation had hepatocellular carcinoma, melanoma, renal cell or head and neck cancer. Study results and caveats: CD4+ and CD8+ blood T cells expanded clonally by week 6 at 0.1 to 3.0 mg/kg.

In germline, CDR1 is DFQATT, CDR2 SNEGSKA (reference sequence). The CDR3 covers 11 residues. Systemic immunosuppression or a history of autoimmune disease excluded patients. The material sequenced was CD4+ or CD8+ T cells sorted from blood, taken in a trial of the OX40 agonist ivuxolimab. This chain links TRBV20-1 with TRBJ1-1; D unresolved. The clonotype was recovered from an adult with an advanced solid tumor such as melanoma, head and neck, liver or kidney cancer. CDR3 in DNA: TGCAAGTCAAGAGGGAACACTGAAGCTTTCTTT. Residues: CKSRGNTEAFF.